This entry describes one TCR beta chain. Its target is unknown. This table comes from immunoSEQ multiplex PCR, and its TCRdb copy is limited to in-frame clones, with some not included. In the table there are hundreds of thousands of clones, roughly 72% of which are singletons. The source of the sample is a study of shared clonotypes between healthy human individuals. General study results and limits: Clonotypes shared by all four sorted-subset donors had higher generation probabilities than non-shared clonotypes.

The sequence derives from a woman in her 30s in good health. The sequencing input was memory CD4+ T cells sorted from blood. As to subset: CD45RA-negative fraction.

CDR3 nucleotide sequence: TGTGCCAGCAGTCGGACTAGCGGGGGTGGGCCCCAGTTCTTC. It translates to CASSRTSGGGPQFF. The chain couples TRBV2 to TRBJ2-1; 13 bases map to TRBD2. The germline V gene encodes CDR1 SNHLY and CDR2 FYNNEI. J gave up 13 bases and V 5 bases, and 8 bases lay outside the gene matches. CDR3 size: 14 residues.